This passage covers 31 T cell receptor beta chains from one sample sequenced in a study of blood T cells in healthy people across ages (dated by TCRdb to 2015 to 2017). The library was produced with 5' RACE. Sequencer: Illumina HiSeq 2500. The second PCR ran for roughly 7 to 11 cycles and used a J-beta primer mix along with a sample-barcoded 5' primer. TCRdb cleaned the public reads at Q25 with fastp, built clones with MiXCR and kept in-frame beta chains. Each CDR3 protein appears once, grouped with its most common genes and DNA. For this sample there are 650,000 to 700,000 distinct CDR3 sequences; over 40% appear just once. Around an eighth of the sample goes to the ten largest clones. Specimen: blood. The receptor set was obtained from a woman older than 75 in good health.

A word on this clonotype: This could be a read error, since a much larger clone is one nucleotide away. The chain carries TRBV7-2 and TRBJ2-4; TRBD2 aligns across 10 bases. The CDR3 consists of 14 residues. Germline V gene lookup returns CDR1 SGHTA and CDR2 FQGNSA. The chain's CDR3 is CANSFRTSGGIQYF. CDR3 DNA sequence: TGTGCCAACAGCTTCCGGACTAGCGGCGGCATTCAGTACTTC.

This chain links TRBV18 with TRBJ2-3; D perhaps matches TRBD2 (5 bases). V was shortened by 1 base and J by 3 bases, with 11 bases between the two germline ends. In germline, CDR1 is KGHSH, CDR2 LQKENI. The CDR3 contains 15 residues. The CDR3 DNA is TGTGCCAGCTCACCACTTGGACGGGGTACAGATACGCAGTATTTT. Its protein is CASSPLGRGTDTQYF.

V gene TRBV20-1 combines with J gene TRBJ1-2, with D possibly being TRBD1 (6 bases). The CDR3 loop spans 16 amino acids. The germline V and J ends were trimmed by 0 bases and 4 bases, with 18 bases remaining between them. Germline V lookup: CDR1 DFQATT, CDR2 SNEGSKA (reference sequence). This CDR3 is CSARDGAGAATYGYTF. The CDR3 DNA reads TGCAGTGCTAGAGACGGGGCGGGGGCAGCGACCTATGGCTACACCTTC.

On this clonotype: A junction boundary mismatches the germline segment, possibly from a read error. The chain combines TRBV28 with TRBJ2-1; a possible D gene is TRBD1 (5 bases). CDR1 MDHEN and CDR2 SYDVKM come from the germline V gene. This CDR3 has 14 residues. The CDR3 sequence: CANSLYQQGNEQFF. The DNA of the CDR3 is TGTGCCAACAGTTTATACCAGCAGGGCAATGAGCAGTTCTTC.

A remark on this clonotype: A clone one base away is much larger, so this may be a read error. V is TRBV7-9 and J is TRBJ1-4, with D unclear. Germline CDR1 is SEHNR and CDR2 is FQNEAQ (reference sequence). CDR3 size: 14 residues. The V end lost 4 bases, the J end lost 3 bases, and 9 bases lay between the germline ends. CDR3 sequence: CASSSWTPNEKLFF. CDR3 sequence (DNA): TGTGCCAGCAGCTCGTGGACGCCTAATGAAAAACTGTTTTTT.

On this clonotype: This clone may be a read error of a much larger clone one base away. CDR3 nucleotides: TGTGCCAGCAGCACCGGCCACTTGGGTGAGCAGTACTTC. Protein: CASSTGHLGEQYF. The rearrangement joins TRBV7-3 to TRBJ2-5; D not resolved. Germline values: CDR1 SGHTA, CDR2 FQGTGA. This CDR3 contains 13 residues. V shed 5 bases and J shed 11 bases, with 18 bases lying between them.

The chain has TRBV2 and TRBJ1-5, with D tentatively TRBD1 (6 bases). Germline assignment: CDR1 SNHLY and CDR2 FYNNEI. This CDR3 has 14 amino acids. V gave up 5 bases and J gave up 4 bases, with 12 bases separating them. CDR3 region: CASSSGTRNQPQHF. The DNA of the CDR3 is TGTGCCAGCAGTTCCGGGACAAGAAATCAGCCCCAGCATTTT.

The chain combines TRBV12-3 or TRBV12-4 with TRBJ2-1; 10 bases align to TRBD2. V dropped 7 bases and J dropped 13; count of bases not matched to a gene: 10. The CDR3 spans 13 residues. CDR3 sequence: CASTLNPSGSQFF. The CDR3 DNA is TGTGCCAGCACCCTAAATCCTAGCGGGAGCCAGTTCTTC.

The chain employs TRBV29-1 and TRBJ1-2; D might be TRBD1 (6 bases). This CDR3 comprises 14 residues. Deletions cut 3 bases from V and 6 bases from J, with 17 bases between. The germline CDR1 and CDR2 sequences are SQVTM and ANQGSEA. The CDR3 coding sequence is TGCAGCGTTGACTGGAAGGGGGGCGTTCATGGCTACACCTTC. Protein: CSVDWKGGVHGYTF.

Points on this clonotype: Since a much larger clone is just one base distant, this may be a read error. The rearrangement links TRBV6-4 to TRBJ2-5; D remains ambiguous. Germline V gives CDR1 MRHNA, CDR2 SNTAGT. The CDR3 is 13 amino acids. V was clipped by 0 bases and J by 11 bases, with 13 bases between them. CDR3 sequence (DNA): TGTGCCAGCAGTGACTCCGGTAACGATGAGCAGTACTTC. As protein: CASSDSGNDEQYF.

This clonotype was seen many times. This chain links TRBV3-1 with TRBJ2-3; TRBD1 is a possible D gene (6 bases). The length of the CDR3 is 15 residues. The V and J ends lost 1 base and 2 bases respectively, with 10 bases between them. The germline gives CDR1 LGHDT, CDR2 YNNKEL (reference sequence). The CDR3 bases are TGTGCCAGCAGCCAAGGACAGGTCACCACAGATACGCAGTATTTT. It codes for CASSQGQVTTDTQYF.

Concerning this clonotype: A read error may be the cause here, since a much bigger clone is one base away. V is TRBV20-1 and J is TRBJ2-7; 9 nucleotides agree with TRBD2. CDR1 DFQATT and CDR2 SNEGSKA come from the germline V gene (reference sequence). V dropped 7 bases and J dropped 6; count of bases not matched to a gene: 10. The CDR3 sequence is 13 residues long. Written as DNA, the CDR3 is TGCAGTGTTCAGCGGGAGGAAACCTCCGAGCAGTACTTC. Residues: CSVQREETSEQYF.

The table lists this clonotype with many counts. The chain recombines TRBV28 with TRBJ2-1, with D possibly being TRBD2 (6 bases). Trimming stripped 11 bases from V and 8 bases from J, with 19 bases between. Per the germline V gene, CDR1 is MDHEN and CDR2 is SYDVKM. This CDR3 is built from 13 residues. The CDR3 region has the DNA TGTGCCGGTTCCGGAGGGCCCTATGATGAGCAGTTCTTC. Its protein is CAGSGGPYDEQFF.

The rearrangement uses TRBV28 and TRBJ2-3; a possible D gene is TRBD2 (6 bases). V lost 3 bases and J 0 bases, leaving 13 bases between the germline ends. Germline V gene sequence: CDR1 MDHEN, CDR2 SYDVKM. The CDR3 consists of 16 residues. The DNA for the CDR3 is TGTGCCAGCAGTTTTCCGCGGGAAGAGAGCACAGATACGCAGTATTTT. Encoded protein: CASSFPREESTDTQYF.

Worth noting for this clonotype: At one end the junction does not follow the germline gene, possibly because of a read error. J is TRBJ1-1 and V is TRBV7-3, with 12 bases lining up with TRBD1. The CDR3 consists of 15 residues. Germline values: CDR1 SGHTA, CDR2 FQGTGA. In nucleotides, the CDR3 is TGTGCTAGCAGCTCGGGGACAGGGGGCTACACTGAAGCTTTCTTT. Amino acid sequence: CASSSGTGGYTEAFF. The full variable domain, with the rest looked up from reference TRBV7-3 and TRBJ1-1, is GAGVSQTPSNKVTEKGKYVELRCDPISGHTALYWYRQSLGQGPEFLIYFQGTGAADDSGLPNDRFFAVRPEGSVSTLKIQRTERGDSAVYLCASSSGTGGYTEAFFGQGTRLTVV.

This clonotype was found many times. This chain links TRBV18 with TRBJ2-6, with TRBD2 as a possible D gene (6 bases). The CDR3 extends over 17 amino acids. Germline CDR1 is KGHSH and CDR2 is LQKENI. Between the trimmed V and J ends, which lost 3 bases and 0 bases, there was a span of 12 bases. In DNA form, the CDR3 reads TGTGCCAGCTCACCTCGTCGGGAGTTCTCTGGGGCCAACGTCCTGACTTTC. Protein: CASSPRREFSGANVLTF.

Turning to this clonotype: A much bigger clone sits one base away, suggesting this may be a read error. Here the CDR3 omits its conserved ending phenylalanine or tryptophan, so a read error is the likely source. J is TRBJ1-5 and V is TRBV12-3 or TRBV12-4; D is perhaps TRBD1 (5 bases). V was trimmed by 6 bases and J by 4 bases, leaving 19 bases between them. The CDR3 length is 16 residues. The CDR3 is CASSPGFGTENQPQHS. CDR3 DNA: TGTGCCAGCAGCCCCGGCTTTGGGACGGAGAATCAGCCCCAGCATTCT.

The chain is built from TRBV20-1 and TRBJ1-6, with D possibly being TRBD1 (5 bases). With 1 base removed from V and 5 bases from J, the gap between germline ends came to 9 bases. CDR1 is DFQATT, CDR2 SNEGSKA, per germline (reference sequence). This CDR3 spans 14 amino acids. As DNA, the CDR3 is TGCAGTGCTAGAGGGGGCCCTGATAATTCACCCCTCCACTTT. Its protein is CSARGGPDNSPLHF.

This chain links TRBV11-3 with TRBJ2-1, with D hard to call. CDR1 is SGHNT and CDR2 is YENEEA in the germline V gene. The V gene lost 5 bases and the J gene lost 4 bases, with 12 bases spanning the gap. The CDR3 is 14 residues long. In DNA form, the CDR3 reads TGTGCCAGCAGCCCGGGCCAGCAGTACAATGAGCAGTTCTTC. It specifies CASSPGQQYNEQFF. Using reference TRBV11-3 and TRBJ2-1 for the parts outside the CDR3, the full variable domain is EAGVVQSPRYKIIEKKQPVAFWCNPISGHNTLYWYLQNLGQGPELLIRYENEEAVDDSQLPKDRFSAERLKGVDSTLKIQPAELGDSAVYLCASSPGQQYNEQFFGPGTRLTVL.

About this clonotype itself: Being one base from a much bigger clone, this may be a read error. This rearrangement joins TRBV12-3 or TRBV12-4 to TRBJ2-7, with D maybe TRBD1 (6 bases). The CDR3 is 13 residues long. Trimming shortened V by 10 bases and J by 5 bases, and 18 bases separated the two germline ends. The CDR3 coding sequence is TGTGCCAACAAAGGACCAGGGGAGAACGAGCAGTACTTC. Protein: CANKGPGENEQYF.

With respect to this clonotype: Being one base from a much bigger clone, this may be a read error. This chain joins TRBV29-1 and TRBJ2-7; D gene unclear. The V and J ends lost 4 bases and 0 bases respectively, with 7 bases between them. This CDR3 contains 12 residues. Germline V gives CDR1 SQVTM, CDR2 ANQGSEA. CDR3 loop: CSVGMNSYEQYF. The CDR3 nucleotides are TGCAGCGTTGGGATGAACTCCTACGAGCAGTACTTC.

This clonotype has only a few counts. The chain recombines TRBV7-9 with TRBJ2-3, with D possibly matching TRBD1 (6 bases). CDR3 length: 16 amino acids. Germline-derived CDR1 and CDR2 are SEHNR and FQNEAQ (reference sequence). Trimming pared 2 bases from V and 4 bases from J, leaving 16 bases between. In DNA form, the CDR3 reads TGTGCCAGCAGCTTACAGCCGCAGGGGCGGGCAGATACGCAGTATTTT. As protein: CASSLQPQGRADTQYF.

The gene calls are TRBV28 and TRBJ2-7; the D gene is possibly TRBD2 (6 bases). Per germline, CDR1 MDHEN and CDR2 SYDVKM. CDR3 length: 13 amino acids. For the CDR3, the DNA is TGTGGCGCCGGGATCCCAAGCGGGTTCGAGCAGTACTTC. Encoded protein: CGAGIPSGFEQYF.

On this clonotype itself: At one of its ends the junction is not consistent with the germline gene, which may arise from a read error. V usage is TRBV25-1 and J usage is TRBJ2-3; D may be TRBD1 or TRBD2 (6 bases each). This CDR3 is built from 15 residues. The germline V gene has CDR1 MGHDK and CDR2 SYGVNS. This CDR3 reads CASSDAQGRTDAQYF. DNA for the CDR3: TGTGCCAGCAGCGACGCCCAGGGGAGGACAGATGCGCAGTATTTT.

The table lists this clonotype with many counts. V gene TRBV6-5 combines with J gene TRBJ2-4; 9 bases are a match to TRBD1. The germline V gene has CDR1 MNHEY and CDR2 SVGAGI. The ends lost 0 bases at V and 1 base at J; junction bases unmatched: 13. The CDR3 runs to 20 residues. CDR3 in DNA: TGTGCCAGCAGTTACTCGACCCCCTCCGGGACAGGGCCGGCCAAAAACATTCAGTACTTC. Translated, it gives CASSYSTPSGTGPAKNIQYF.

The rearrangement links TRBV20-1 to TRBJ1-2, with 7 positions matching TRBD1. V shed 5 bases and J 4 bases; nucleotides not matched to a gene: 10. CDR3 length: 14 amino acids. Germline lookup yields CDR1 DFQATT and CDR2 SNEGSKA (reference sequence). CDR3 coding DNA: TGCAGTGCTGGCGCGCAGGGGGGTGCCTATGGCTACACCTTC. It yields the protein CSAGAQGGAYGYTF.

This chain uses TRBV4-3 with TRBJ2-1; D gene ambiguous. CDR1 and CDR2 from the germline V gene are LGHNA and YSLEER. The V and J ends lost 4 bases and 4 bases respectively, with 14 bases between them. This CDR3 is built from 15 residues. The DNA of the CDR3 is TGCGCCAGCAGCCCAGATCCAAGGGTTTACAATGAGCAGTTCTTC. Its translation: CASSPDPRVYNEQFF.

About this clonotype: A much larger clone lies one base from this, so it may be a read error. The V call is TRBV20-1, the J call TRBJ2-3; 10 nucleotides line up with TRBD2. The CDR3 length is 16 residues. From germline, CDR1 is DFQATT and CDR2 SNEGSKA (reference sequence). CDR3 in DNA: TGCAGTACTAGATCCCTAGCGGGGGCCCGCACAGATACGCAGTATTTT. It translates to CSTRSLAGARTDTQYF.

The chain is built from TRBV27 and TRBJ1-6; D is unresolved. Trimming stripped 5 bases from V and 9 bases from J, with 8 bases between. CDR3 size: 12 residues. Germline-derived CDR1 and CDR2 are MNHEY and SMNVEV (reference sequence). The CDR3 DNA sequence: TGTGCCAGCAGTCCACCAAGTTCACCCCTCCACTTT. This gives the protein CASSPPSSPLHF.

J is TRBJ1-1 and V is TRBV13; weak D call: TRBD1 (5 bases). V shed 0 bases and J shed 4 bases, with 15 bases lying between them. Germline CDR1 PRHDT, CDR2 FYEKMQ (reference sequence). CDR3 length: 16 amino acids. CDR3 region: CASSLGLQGGITEAFF. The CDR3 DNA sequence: TGTGCCAGCAGCTTAGGCCTCCAGGGAGGTATCACTGAAGCTTTCTTT.

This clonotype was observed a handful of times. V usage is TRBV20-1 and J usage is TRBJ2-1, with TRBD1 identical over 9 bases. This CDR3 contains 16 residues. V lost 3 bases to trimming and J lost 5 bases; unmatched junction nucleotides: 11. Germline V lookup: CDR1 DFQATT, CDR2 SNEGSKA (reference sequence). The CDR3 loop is CSARGRSRTGDNEQFF. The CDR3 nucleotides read TGCAGTGCTAGGGGGCGGTCGCGGACAGGGGACAATGAGCAGTTCTTC.